These T cell receptor beta chains were read from a single sample in a study of cytomegalovirus exposure and HLA in healthy donors. Some clones are missing from TCRdb's copy, which holds only in-frame ones; the method was immunoSEQ multiplex PCR. The sample lists roughly 120,000 clones, approximately 80% occurring once. Sequenced sample: PBMCs. The receptors were gathered from a human donor in good health. Each CDR3 is given with its conserved first and last residue. A D gene is named only where the DNA matches it firmly. Clone sizes are given selectively: once, few, many, or a class where the clone is expanded.

>NA|TRBJ2-4|16|NA|TRBV19
CASSLGRLEAKNIQYF
TGTGCCAGTAGTTTAGGACGCCTGGAGGCCAAAAACATTCAGTACTTC
>NA|TRBJ2-1|14|NA|TRBV2
CASVAGRGGNEQFF
TGTGCCAGTGTAGCGGGTAGGGGGGGCAATGAGCAGTTCTTC
>NA|TRBJ2-7|14|NA|TRBV6-1
CASSEAPGEYEQYF
TGTGCCAGCAGTGAAGCGCCAGGGGAATACGAGCAGTACTTC
>NA|TRBJ1-1|18|NA|TRBV5-1
CASSFRGSQTRINTEAFF
TGCGCCAGCAGCTTTCGAGGTAGTCAAACACGGATCAACACTGAAGCTTTCTTT
>NA|TRBJ2-1|13|NA|TRBV25-1
CASSAQAYNEQFF
TGTGCCAGCAGTGCGCAGGCCTACAATGAGCAGTTCTTC
>NA|TRBJ2-2|17|TRBD2|TRBV18
CASSAGTSGQNTGELFF
TGTGCCAGCTCAGCCGGGACTAGCGGGCAGAACACCGGGGAGCTGTTTTTT
>NA|TRBJ2-7|16|NA|TRBV4-1
CASSQDSGGLVYEQYF
TGCGCCAGCAGCCAAGATTCGGGGGGCCTTGTGTACGAGCAGTACTTC
>NA|TRBJ1-5|15|NA|TRBV5-6
CASSQGQNSNQPQHF
TGTGCCAGCTCCCAAGGACAAAATAGCAATCAGCCCCAGCATTTT
>NA|TRBJ1-2|13|NA|TRBV10-1
CASSGSGFRGYTF
TGCGCCAGCAGTGGATCAGGGTTTCGAGGCTACACCTTC
>NA|TRBJ1-2|12|NA|TRBV28
CASSPFNYGYTF
TGTGCCAGCAGCCCTTTTAACTATGGCTACACCTTC
>once|TRBJ1-1|17|TRBD1|TRBV7-8
CASSLGGTGKLNTEAFF
TGTGCCAGCAGCTTAGGGGGGACAGGGAAACTGAACACTGAAGCTTTCTTT
>NA|TRBJ1-5|13|NA|TRBV5-6
CASSLSSNQPQHF
TGTGCCAGCAGCTTGTCGAGCAATCAGCCCCAGCATTTT
>once|TRBJ1-2|12|TRBD1|TRBV6-1
CASTRTGDGYTF
TGTGCCAGCACCCGGACAGGGGATGGCTACACCTTC
>NA|TRBJ1-5|15|NA|TRBV30
CAWSVWGGSNQPQHF
TGTGCCTGGAGTGTATGGGGGGGCTCCAATCAGCCCCAGCATTTT
>NA|TRBJ2-1|16|NA|TRBV10-2
CASSDPTGYSYNEQFF
TGCGCCAGCAGTGACCCCACAGGGTACTCCTACAATGAGCAGTTCTTC
>NA|TRBJ2-3|15|TRBD2|TRBV19
CASAGTSGRFDTQYF
TGTGCCAGCGCCGGGACTAGCGGGAGGTTCGATACGCAGTATTTT
>NA|TRBJ1-2|13|NA|TRBV7-9
CASSLDGGYDYTF
TGTGCCAGCAGCTTAGATGGAGGTTACGACTACACCTTC
>NA|TRBJ1-2|13|NA|TRBV2
CASSLDSSYGYTF
TGTGCCAGCAGCCTAGACAGCTCCTATGGCTACACCTTC
>NA|TRBJ1-4|17|TRBD1|TRBV19
CASSPGTGGATNEKLFF
TGTGCCAGTAGTCCCGGGACAGGGGGAGCAACTAATGAAAAACTGTTTTTT
>NA|TRBJ1-1|15|TRBD1|TRBV9
CASSRSQGANTEAFF
TGTGCCAGCAGCCGGTCTCAGGGGGCCAACACTGAAGCTTTCTTT
>NA|TRBJ2-1|13|NA|TRBV6-4
CASSGQSYNEQFF
TGTGCCAGCAGTGGACAGTCCTACAATGAGCAGTTCTTC
>few|TRBJ2-5|15|TRBD2|TRBV7-2
CASSPPGGSYETQYF
TGTGCCAGCAGCCCTCCTGGCGGGAGTTATGAGACCCAGTACTTC
>NA|TRBJ1-6|17|TRBD1|TRBV28
CASSLRTGGQNNSPLHF
TGTGCCAGCAGTTTACGGACAGGGGGTCAGAATAATTCACCCCTCCACTTT
>NA|TRBJ2-7|11|NA|TRBV5-6
CASSAGYEQYF
TGTGCCAGCAGCGCCGGTTACGAGCAGTACTTC
>once|TRBJ2-3|14|TRBD2|TRBV28
CASRYSGSTDTQYF
TGTGCCAGCAGATATAGCGGGAGCACAGATACGCAGTATTTT
>NA|TRBJ1-2|13|NA|TRBV19
CASSIEGARGYTF
TGTGCCAGTAGTATAGAGGGCGCAAGGGGCTACACCTTC
>NA|TRBJ2-1|17|TRBD2|TRBV28
CASTSSGSLSSYNEQFF
TGTGCCAGCACCTCAAGCGGGAGCCTAAGCTCCTACAATGAGCAGTTCTTC
>few|TRBJ1-4|16|TRBD1|TRBV2
CASSESFPGGSEKLFF
TGTGCCAGCAGTGAATCTTTTCCAGGGGGCTCTGAAAAACTGTTTTTT
>NA|TRBJ2-1|15|NA|TRBV6-5
CASSYGRQVGDEQFF
TGTGCCAGCAGTTACGGTCGACAGGTGGGGGATGAGCAGTTCTTC
>NA|TRBJ1-5|16|NA|TRBV2
CASSDLGAYSNQPQHF
TGTGCCAGCAGTGATCTTGGGGCCTATAGCAATCAGCCCCAGCATTTT
>NA|TRBJ1-5|14|TRBD1|TRBV27
CASIHPGQGTPQHF
TGTGCCAGCATCCATCCGGGACAGGGGACGCCCCAGCATTTT
>NA|TRBJ1-5|16|TRBD1|TRBV19
CASSITGTGHNQPQHF
TGTGCCAGTAGTATCACCGGGACAGGGCATAATCAGCCCCAGCATTTT
>NA|TRBJ2-7|13|TRBD1|TRBV18
CASSGQPYYEQYF
TGTGCCAGCTCGGGACAGCCATACTACGAGCAGTACTTC
>NA|TRBJ1-1|17|TRBD1|TRBV28
CASSLLLGRGLNTEAFF
TGTGCCAGCAGTTTACTCCTTGGCAGGGGGTTGAACACTGAAGCTTTCTTT
>NA|TRBJ2-1|14|NA|TRBV19
CASSNAGGSGEQFF
TGTGCCAGTAGTAATGCCGGGGGTAGCGGTGAGCAGTTCTTC
>NA|TRBJ1-4|15|TRBD1|TRBV5-1
CASSLLTGVEEKLFF
TGCGCCAGCAGCTTACTGACAGGGGTTGAAGAAAAACTGTTTTTT
>NA|TRBJ1-1|15|TRBD1|TRBV10-3
CAISATGGAGTEAFF
TGTGCCATCAGCGCCACAGGGGGCGCCGGGACTGAAGCTTTCTTT
>few|TRBJ1-2|11|NA|TRBV7-9
CASSLRYGYTF
TGTGCCAGCAGCTTGCGCTATGGCTACACCTTC
>NA|TRBJ1-5|15|TRBD1|TRBV7-6
CASSTGQGAGQPQHF
TGTGCCAGCAGTACCGGACAGGGGGCAGGTCAGCCCCAGCATTTT
>few|TRBJ2-1|15|TRBD2|TRBV19
CASSFGTSGPNEQFF
TGTGCCAGTAGTTTCGGGACTAGCGGGCCCAATGAGCAGTTCTTC
>NA|TRBJ2-4|16|TRBD1|TRBV6-7
CASSQLSRDRKNIQYF
TGTGCCAGCAGCCAACTTAGCCGGGACAGGAAAAACATTCAGTACTTC
>once|TRBJ1-2|19|TRBD1|TRBV19
CASSIIAPGQGIGGYGYTF
TGTGCCAGTAGTATTATCGCCCCGGGACAGGGGATTGGTGGCTATGGCTACACCTTC